This TCR beta chain appears in the sequencing data of a study of cytomegalovirus exposure and HLA in healthy donors. Overall study: The approximately 720 first-cohort repertoires and the 95 to 150 validation repertoires shared the same platform, a later analysis reported.

Study results and caveats: Specificity for CMV antigens was confirmed in vitro for a few of the CMV-associated chains. A list of approximately 160 TCR beta chains associated with cytomegalovirus was given. In a later analysis, first-cohort TCR clusters were found to tend to co-occur in the 100 to 150 validation repertoires.

Note on this clone: Antigen: not known.

Sequenced by immunoSEQ multiplex PCR; TCRdb stores in-frame clones only, minus some. There are 140,000 to 150,000 clones in the sample; approximately 93% occur only once, and 0.55% to 0.8% lies in the top ten. Germline CDR1 is MGHRA and CDR2 is YSYEKL. Unmatched junction bases numbered 4, after V lost 4 bases and J lost 0 bases. The CDR3 extends over 17 amino acids. Specimen: PBMCs. The sequence derives from a man between 18 and 29 years old in good health and CMV-seronegative. The chain carries TRBV4-1 and TRBJ1-4; 11 bases map to TRBD1. The CDR3 reads CASSLLGQGATNEKLFF. CDR3 in DNA: TGCGCCAGCAGCCTATTGGGACAGGGGGCAACTAATGAAAAACTGTTTTTT.